The clone carrying this TCR beta chain has only a few counts. J gave up 6 bases and V 1 base, and 8 bases lay outside the gene matches. The germline gives CDR1 SGHAT, CDR2 FQNNGV. This CDR3 contains 15 residues. This sample was included in a study of blood T cell repertoires in COVID-19. Background on the study: Collection of acute and convalescent COVID-19 samples took place in the United States, Italy and Spain. T cells, B-cell-depleted T cells, or PBMCs provided the cDNA or gDNA that served as material.

Clones were sequenced by immunoSEQ multiplex PCR, and TCRdb holds only the in-frame ones, with some missing. The sample has 70,000 or so clones, about 80% seen once; the top ten hold 15% to 17%. The rearrangement joins TRBV11-2 to TRBJ2-5, with TRBD2 matching over 7 bases. The clonotype was recovered from a human donor in a cohort sampled during active COVID-19. Sequencing input: peripheral blood. CDR3 sequence (DNA): TGTGCCAGCAGCTTAGGACTAGCCGGGTTGAAGACCCAGTACTTC. It specifies CASSLGLAGLKTQYF.